Below, 11 T cell receptor beta chains from the same sample are listed, as sequenced in a study of cytomegalovirus exposure and HLA in healthy donors (dated by TCRdb to 2017 to 2019). Library creation used the immunoSEQ multiplex PCR assay. A mixture of 60 forward primers for TCR Vbeta segments and 13 reverse primers for TCR Jbeta segments was used in the multiplex PCR. TCRdb mirrors the immuneACCESS table, restricted to in-frame sequences. Some clones are absent from its copies; in checked studies, under half trace to an unresolved V gene, and the reason for the others is unknown. Here the sample has 98,000 or so clones; around 10% occur a single time. About 5.7% of the sample goes to the ten largest clones. The sequenced sample consisted of PBMCs. Receptors were obtained from a middle-aged man in good health and CMV-seropositive.

This clone was observed a handful of times. V is TRBV6-1 and J is TRBJ1-1; 7 nucleotides match TRBD1. CDR3 length: 12 residues. V shed 7 bases and J 8 bases; nucleotides not matched to a gene: 7. The germline V gene has CDR1 MNHNS and CDR2 SASEGT. The CDR3, as DNA: TGTGCCAGCACCTGGGACAGTTCCGAAGCTTTCTTT. This encodes CASTWDSSEAFF.

The chain combines TRBV4-2 with TRBJ2-6; D may be TRBD1 (5 bases). The ends were cut back, 0 bases at V and 0 bases at J, with 21 bases in the middle. The V gene's germline CDR1 is LGHNA and CDR2 YNFKEQ. The CDR3 contains 21 residues. The CDR3 here is CASSQDRVTGAGRSGANVLTF. CDR3 coding DNA: TGTGCCAGCAGCCAAGATCGAGTTACGGGCGCAGGGCGCTCTGGGGCCAACGTCCTGACTTTC.

Comments on this clone: One end of the junction varies from germline; a read error may be responsible. The rearrangement joins TRBV2 to TRBJ2-7; D unclear. This CDR3 comprises 13 residues. In germline, CDR1 is SNHLY, CDR2 FYNNEI. The CDR3 bases are TGTGCCAGCAGTGAAGCGCTTACCTACGGGCAGTACTTC. Protein: CASSEALTYGQYF.

The chain uses TRBV29-1 and TRBJ1-4; D might be TRBD1 (5 bases). The CDR3 length is 16 residues. CDR1 SQVTM and CDR2 ANQGSEA come from the germline V gene. The germline V and J ends were trimmed by 4 bases and 8 bases, with 23 bases remaining between them. Here the CDR3 reads CSVGLGGRVYGEKLFF. The CDR3 bases are TGCAGCGTTGGTCTGGGCGGCAGGGTATATGGCGAAAAACTGTTTTTT.

The chain links TRBV7-9 to TRBJ2-5; D not certain. CDR3 length: 11 amino acids. V was shortened by 8 bases and J by 3 bases, with 7 bases between the two germline ends. The germline gives CDR1 SEHNR, CDR2 FQNEAQ (reference sequence). CDR3 sequence: CASGTKETQYF. The CDR3 nucleotides read TGTGCCAGCGGCACAAAAGAGACCCAGTACTTC.

This clone was seen more than once but under ten times. CDR3 coding DNA: TGTGCCAGCAGTTATTCGGGTGTGCGGTTCGGCAATGAGCAGTTCTTC. This gives the protein CASSYSGVRFGNEQFF. The V and J genes are TRBV6-5 and TRBJ2-1; D call uncertain. The CDR3 totals 16 residues. CDR1 is MNHEY, CDR2 SVGAGI, per germline. V was cut by 3 bases and J by 6 bases, with 18 bases left in between.

This clone was picked up a small number of times. CDR3 region: CSVVQRGTHEQYF. As DNA, the CDR3 is TGCAGCGTGGTACAGCGGGGGACCCACGAGCAGTACTTC. This chain connects TRBV29-1 to TRBJ2-5; 8 bases line up with TRBD2. The J call may be in error: the DNA end matches TRBJ2-7 better. CDR1 is SQVTM, CDR2 ANQGSEA, per germline. The CDR3 is 13 residues long.

This clone has a handful of counts. One end of the junction does not line up with germline, which may come from a read error. The CDR3 sequence: CAISEFGGASGF. The CDR3 region has the DNA TGTGCCATCAGTGAGTTTGGGGGGGCCTCTGGCTTC. The chain uses TRBV10-3 and TRBJ2-7, with a weak D call TRBD2 (7 bases). The CDR3 runs to 12 residues. Germline loops: CDR1 ENHRY, CDR2 SYGVKD.

The V and J genes are TRBV28 and TRBJ2-5; 9 nucleotides match TRBD2. The J segment lost 6 bases and the V segment lost 7 bases, leaving 9 bases of the junction unmatched. CDR1 and CDR2 (germline): MDHEN, SYDVKM. CDR3 length: 14 residues. CDR3 residues: CASTGREGLKTQYF. In nucleotides, the CDR3 is TGTGCCAGCACGGGGCGGGAGGGCCTAAAGACCCAGTACTTC. The full variable domain, in which reference TRBV28 and TRBJ2-5 provide the parts outside the CDR3, is DVKVTQSSRYLVKRTGEKVFLECVQDMDHENMFWYRQDPGLGLRLIYFSYDVKMKEKGDIPEGYSVSREKKERFSLILESASTNQTSMYLCASTGREGLKTQYFGPGTRLLVL.

The V gene is TRBV10-3, the J gene TRBJ2-5, with 8 nucleotides matching TRBD1. The CDR3 is made up of 12 amino acids. CDR1 ENHRY and CDR2 SYGVKD come from the germline V gene. J gave up 6 bases and V 10 bases, and 7 bases lay outside the gene matches. The CDR3 DNA reads TGTGCCACCCTGGACAGGGCCAAGACCCAGTACTTC. As protein: CATLDRAKTQYF.

V usage is TRBV27 and J usage is TRBJ1-1, with D possibly being TRBD1 (5 bases). From germline, CDR1 is MNHEY and CDR2 SMNVEV (reference sequence). This CDR3 has 14 residues. V dropped 3 bases and J dropped 5 bases, with 13 bases sitting between them. The CDR3 here is CASSFGGWQTEAFF. The CDR3 DNA sequence: TGTGCCAGCAGTTTTGGGGGGTGGCAAACTGAAGCTTTCTTT.